A single sample is the source of the 25 T cell receptor beta chains below, sequenced in a study of Ad26.COV2.S vaccination and SARS-CoV-2 variants. Using immunoSEQ multiplex PCR, the repertoire was profiled, and TCRdb retains in-frame clones only, with some absent. This table has 430,000 or so clones, about nine tenths appearing once. Stated treatment: 19 received Ad26.COV2.S at low or high dose, single or two shots; about 5 received placebo; per-sample allocation not given. Sampling was done on day 63 after the first vaccine or placebo injection. The sequenced sample was peripheral blood, obtained in a trial of Ad26.COV2.S vaccine versus placebo. Every receptor here comes from a person between 18 and 60 years old who received the Ad26.COV2.S COVID-19 vaccine or a placebo.

This clone was seen just once. CDR3: CASSPAGAVYNEQFF. DNA for the CDR3: TGTGCCAGCTCACCAGCTGGGGCGGTATACAATGAGCAGTTCTTC. The chain is built from TRBV18 and TRBJ2-1; D is perhaps TRBD1 (5 bases). This CDR3 comprises 15 residues. CDR1 and CDR2 from the germline V gene are KGHSH and LQKENI. Trimming removed 2 bases from V and 4 bases from J, with 12 bases in between.

The rearrangement uses TRBV20-1 and TRBJ2-7, with 9 bases identical to TRBD2. The CDR3 loop spans 13 amino acids. The trim removed 3 bases at V and 3 bases at J, leaving 3 bases unmatched. Germline V gene sequence: CDR1 DFQATT, CDR2 SNEGSKA (reference sequence). The CDR3, as DNA: TGCAGTGCTAGTGCGGGAGGGGGCTACGAGCAGTACTTC. It codes for CSASAGGGYEQYF.

The chain has TRBV24-1 and TRBJ2-7; 8 nucleotides line up with TRBD1. Trimming removed 4 bases from V and 2 bases from J; junction bases left unmatched: 9. The CDR3 covers 16 residues. The germline V gene encodes CDR1 KGHDR and CDR2 SFDVKD. This CDR3 reads CATSEAGTGNTYEQYF. The CDR3 nucleotides read TGTGCCACCAGTGAAGCCGGGACAGGAAATACCTACGAGCAGTACTTC.

The V call is TRBV9, the J call TRBJ2-2, with D maybe TRBD2 (5 bases). V was pared by 0 bases and J by 6 bases, with 9 bases between. The CDR3 sequence is 14 residues long. Germline V gene lookup returns CDR1 SGDLS and CDR2 YYNGEE. This chain's CDR3 is CASSVVSGSGELFF. The CDR3 DNA sequence: TGTGCCAGCAGCGTAGTTTCGGGGTCCGGGGAGCTGTTTTTT.

The gene calls are TRBV6-2 or TRBV6-3 and TRBJ2-3; TRBD2 matches 9 bases. Germline loops: CDR1 MNHEY, CDR2 SVGEGT. The V segment lost 4 bases and the J segment 4 bases; nucleotides outside the gene matches: 3. The CDR3 contains 14 residues. The CDR3 nucleotides read TGTGCCAGCAGTTTAGCGGGAGAGGCAGATACGCAGTATTTT. Amino acid sequence: CASSLAGEADTQYF.

The gene calls are TRBV5-5 and TRBJ2-3; 15 nucleotides line up with TRBD2. V lost 4 bases, J lost 4 bases, and 13 bases stayed unmatched. The V gene's germline CDR1 is SGHKS and CDR2 YYEKEE (reference sequence). This CDR3 contains 19 residues. CDR3 in DNA: TGTGCCAGCAGCGCAGGCGGACTAGCGGGAGGGCTGGTGGCAGATACGCAGTATTTT. Amino acids: CASSAGGLAGGLVADTQYF.

The chain links TRBV11-2 to TRBJ1-4; D remains ambiguous. Deletions cut 0 bases from V and 4 bases from J, with 9 bases between. This CDR3 contains 15 residues. CDR1 and CDR2 (germline): SGHAT, FQNNGV. This CDR3 is CASSLDWTLNEKLFF. In nucleotides, the CDR3 is TGTGCCAGCAGCTTAGATTGGACTCTTAATGAAAAACTGTTTTTT.

The genes are TRBV12-3 or TRBV12-4 and TRBJ1-1; D is possibly TRBD1 (5 bases). This CDR3 has 13 residues. The ends were cut back, 3 bases at V and 4 bases at J, with 9 bases in the middle. CDR3 DNA sequence: TGTGCCAGCAGTTTCTCGGGGGGCACTGAAGCTTTCTTT. It translates to CASSFSGGTEAFF.

This rearrangement joins TRBV10-3 to TRBJ1-4; 9 positions agree with TRBD1. Germline trimming cut 10 bases from V and 6 bases from J; bases unmatched to any gene: 9. The CDR3 covers 14 residues. CDR1 and CDR2 from the germline V gene are ENHRY and SYGVKD. The DNA for the CDR3 is TGTGCCACCAAACAACGGGACAGGGATGAAAAACTGTTTTTT. Its translation is CATKQRDRDEKLFF.

This clone has only one observation. V is TRBV11-3 and J is TRBJ2-1; the D is unclear. Germline loops: CDR1 SGHNT, CDR2 YENEEA. The CDR3 totals 16 residues. V was pared by 5 bases and J by 10 bases, with 24 bases between. Written as DNA, the CDR3 is TGTGCCAGCAGCCCTTGGCCAGTCTCCCCGGCGCACGAGCAGTTCTTC. Translation: CASSPWPVSPAHEQFF.

The chain combines TRBV9 with TRBJ2-7; the D gene is possibly TRBD1 (6 bases). This CDR3 is built from 15 residues. Germline V CDR1 and CDR2: SGDLS, YYNGEE. The V end was cut by 2 bases, the J end by 0 bases, with 12 bases between. The CDR3 protein is CASSVTDRLSYEQYF. The CDR3 nucleotides are TGTGCCAGCAGCGTTACGGACAGACTCTCCTACGAGCAGTACTTC.

This sequence joins TRBV6-5 and TRBJ1-1, with a tentative D call TRBD1 (5 bases). Trimming took off 2 bases at V and 1 base at J, with 8 bases between the two ends. This CDR3 is 14 amino acids long. From germline, CDR1 is MNHEY and CDR2 SVGAGI. The DNA of the CDR3 is TGTGCCAGCAGTTACCACGGGACGAACACTGAAGCTTTCTTT. Translation: CASSYHGTNTEAFF.

The rearrangement links TRBV7-8 to TRBJ2-3, with 8 positions matching TRBD2. The length of the CDR3 is 15 residues. V was clipped by 6 bases and J by 6 bases; unmatched bases: 11. Germline CDR1 SGHVS, CDR2 FQNEAQ. The CDR3 loop reads CASSLSSGLVDTQYF. Here the CDR3 DNA reads TGTGCCAGCAGTCTCTCTAGCGGGTTGGTCGATACGCAGTATTTT.

V usage is TRBV11-2 and J usage is TRBJ2-3; D is undetermined. V lost 6 bases, J lost 5 bases, and 12 bases lay in between. CDR3 length: 13 residues. The germline CDR1 and CDR2 sequences are SGHAT and FQNNGV. The CDR3 nucleotides read TGTGCCAGCAGACAAACAGAAGGAGATACGCAGTATTTT. Translated: CASRQTEGDTQYF.

The V gene is TRBV19, the J gene TRBJ2-7, with TRBD2 matching 7 bases. The CDR3 totals 17 residues. Germline V gene sequence: CDR1 LNHDA, CDR2 SQIVND (reference sequence). The V gene end was trimmed by 5 bases and the J gene end by 3 bases; junction bases not matched to a gene: 16. The CDR3 sequence is CASSPSRGSGILYEQYF. Written as DNA, the CDR3 is TGTGCCAGTAGTCCCTCCCGCGGAAGCGGGATTCTCTACGAGCAGTACTTC.

This clone was seen only once. This sequence joins TRBV4-3 and TRBJ1-2; TRBD1 is a possible D gene (6 bases). V shed 1 base and J shed 4 bases, with 13 bases lying between them. Germline V gene sequence: CDR1 LGHNA, CDR2 YSLEER. The CDR3 is made up of 15 amino acids. CDR3 nucleotide sequence: TGCGCCAGCAGCCAAGCAGGGGCTAACCCCTATGGCTACACCTTC. The encoded protein is CASSQAGANPYGYTF.

The chain uses TRBV6-2 or TRBV6-3 and TRBJ1-6; D remains unclear. The germline CDR1 and CDR2 sequences are MNHEY and SVGEGT. V lost 5 bases and J lost 14, with 22 bases in between. The CDR3 sequence is 15 residues long. This chain's CDR3 is CASSLTDRRSRSLHF. The CDR3 DNA reads TGTGCCAGCAGTCTGACGGACCGAAGGTCTAGGTCCCTCCACTTT.

The V call is TRBV7-5, the J call TRBJ2-2; the D segment call TRBD1 is taken from the table without a DNA check. TRBV7-5 is flagged as a pseudogene. The CDR3 is made up of 17 amino acids. The CDR3 nucleotides read TGTGTCAGAAGCGACTCTCAGGGGGCTGAGAACACCGGGGAGCTGTTTTTT. Amino acid sequence: CVRSDSQGAENTGELFF.

The chain joins TRBV11-2 to TRBJ2-2; TRBD2 aligns across 8 bases. Germline V gene data show CDR1 as SGHAT and CDR2 as FQNNGV. The V segment lost 1 base and the J segment 4 bases; nucleotides outside the gene matches: 5. The CDR3 is 16 residues long. CDR3 bases: TGTGCCAGCAGCTTAGTGCCAGCGGGAGCCACCGGGGAGCTGTTTTTT. Amino acid sequence: CASSLVPAGATGELFF.

The rearrangement uses TRBV7-9 and TRBJ1-6; no definite D call. Germline CDR1 reads SEHNR; CDR2 reads FQNEAQ (reference sequence). V lost 0 bases, J lost 6 bases, and 12 bases lay in between. This CDR3 spans 16 amino acids. The CDR3 loop is CASSLAIGQANSPLHF. In nucleotides, the CDR3 is TGTGCCAGCAGCTTAGCGATAGGGCAGGCTAATTCACCCCTCCACTTT.

Only a few counts were recorded for this clone. J is TRBJ2-7 and V is TRBV30; D not certain. The CDR3 contains 12 residues. CDR1 is GTSNPN, CDR2 SVGIG, per germline (reference sequence). V lost 4 bases and J lost 3, with 10 bases in between. CDR3 nucleotide sequence: TGTGCCTGGAATCTAGGTAACTACGAGCAGTACTTC. Residues: CAWNLGNYEQYF.

The V gene is TRBV4-3, the J gene TRBJ2-3; D gene unclear. Germline CDR1 is LGHNA and CDR2 is YSLEER. The CDR3 runs 12 residues. The V end lost 5 bases, the J end lost 4 bases, and 7 bases lay between the germline ends. The CDR3 region is CASSETADTQYF. The CDR3 region has the DNA TGCGCCAGCAGCGAAACGGCAGATACGCAGTATTTT.

V usage is TRBV13 and J usage is TRBJ2-1; 7 nucleotides align to TRBD2. The junction had 9 bases not matched to a gene; V was cut back by 2 bases and J by 8 bases. Germline CDR1 PRHDT, CDR2 FYEKMQ (reference sequence). The CDR3 is made up of 15 amino acids. CDR3 protein: CASSLTGGSSDEQFF. The CDR3 DNA sequence: TGTGCCAGCAGCTTAACGGGCGGGAGTTCCGATGAGCAGTTCTTC.

The J gene is TRBJ2-1, the V gene TRBV12-2; the table's D call TRBD2 went unverified against the DNA. TRBV12-2 is recorded as a pseudogene. This CDR3 spans 11 amino acids. The CDR3 DNA reads as TGCAGGCGGGAGCGCTACAATGAGCAGTTCTTC. Residues: CRRERYNEQFF.

The genes are TRBV11-2 and TRBJ2-2; TRBD1 agrees at 9 bases. V shed 5 bases, J shed 5 bases, and the junction held 15 bases outside the gene matches. There are 18 residues in the CDR3. The germline gives CDR1 SGHAT, CDR2 FQNNGV. CDR3 in amino acids: CASSPIRPGTGFTGELFF. The CDR3, as DNA: TGTGCCAGCAGCCCGATTCGTCCCGGGACAGGGTTTACCGGGGAGCTGTTTTTT. Full variable domain (rest looked up from reference TRBV11-2 and TRBJ2-2): EAGVAQSPRYKIIEKRQSVAFWCNPISGHATLYWYQQILGQGPKLLIQFQNNGVVDDSQLPKDRFSAERLKGVDSTLKIQPAKLEDSAVYLCASSPIRPGTGFTGELFFGEGSRLTVL.